A single sample is the source of the 12 T cell receptor beta chains below, sequenced in a study of molecular identifiers for immune sequencing clone quantification. MiXCR, run by TCRdb on the PCR reads, gives a single entry per CDR3 protein. The sample lists tens of thousands of distinct CDR3 sequences, 15% to 20% occurring once. Material for sequencing was naive CD8+ T cells from blood, with Jurkat cell RNA spiked in. Stated subset: FACS-sorted CD8+CD4-CCR7+CD45RA+ naive T cells. These TCRs come from a human donor in good health. Some libraries in this study had Jurkat cell RNA spiked in.

This clonotype has only a few counts. This may be a read error: a much more frequent sequence differs by one nucleotide. This chain uses TRBV28 with TRBJ2-3; tentatively, D is TRBD2 (5 bases). The CDR3 spans 15 residues. The V and J ends lost 10 bases and 1 base respectively, with 18 bases between them. Germline-derived CDR1 and CDR2 are MDHEN and SYDVKM. The CDR3 sequence is CANSLEQAGTDTQYF. In DNA, the CDR3 is TGTGCCAACAGCCTAGAACAAGCGGGCACAGATACGCAGTATTTT.

The sample holds a few counts of this clonotype. V usage is TRBV11-2 and J usage is TRBJ1-1; D gene unclear. V was pared by 6 bases and J by 4 bases, with 9 bases between. The CDR3 is 12 residues long. Germline V gene data show CDR1 as SGHAT and CDR2 as FQNNGV. DNA for the CDR3: TGTGCCAGCAGGGTGTACAGCACTGAAGCTTTCTTT. This gives the protein CASRVYSTEAFF. Looking up the rest from reference TRBV11-2 and TRBJ1-1 gives the full variable domain: EAGVAQSPRYKIIEKRQSVAFWCNPISGHATLYWYQQILGQGPKLLIQFQNNGVVDDSQLPKDRFSAERLKGVDSTLKIQPAKLEDSAVYLCASRVYSTEAFFGQGTRLTVV.

As regards this clonotype: A single base separates this from a much larger clone, so it may be a read error. This chain connects TRBV7-3 to TRBJ2-2; TRBD2 agrees at 13 bases. The CDR3 spans 17 residues. In germline, CDR1 is SGHTA, CDR2 FQGTGA. Trimming at V came to 4 bases and at J to 6 bases, leaving 8 bases not matched to a gene. CDR3 nucleotides: TGTGCCAGCAGCTCAGGGACTAGCGGGGAGTTTGCCGGGGAGCTGTTTTTT. Protein product: CASSSGTSGEFAGELFF.

Comments on this clonotype: A much larger clone is a single base away; this may be a read error. The rearrangement links TRBV6-5 to TRBJ1-4; tentatively, D is TRBD1 (5 bases). V lost 5 bases and J 8 bases, leaving 21 bases between the germline ends. Germline-derived CDR1 and CDR2 are MNHEY and SVGAGI. The CDR3 loop spans 16 amino acids. The CDR3 loop reads CASSLSPGSAREKLFF. The DNA of the CDR3 is TGTGCCAGCAGTCTCAGCCCAGGGAGCGCTCGGGAAAAACTGTTTTTT.

This clonotype occurred many times. The rearrangement links TRBV27 to TRBJ2-7, with D unresolved. Looked up from germline, CDR1 is MNHEY and CDR2 is SMNVEV (reference sequence). V lost 5 bases and J lost 5, with 19 bases in between. The CDR3 is made up of 15 amino acids. In DNA, the CDR3 is TGTGCCAGCAGTCCCCGAATTACGGTCAGCCACGAGCAGTACTTC. Translation: CASSPRITVSHEQYF.

This clonotype was detected ten times or more. V usage is TRBV5-6 and J usage is TRBJ2-7; 9 nucleotides line up with TRBD1. Trimming cost V 3 bases and J 3 bases; bases outside gene matches: 4. This CDR3 region has 14 residues. Germline V gene lookup returns CDR1 SGHDT and CDR2 YYEEEE. CDR3 residues: CASSWDREYYEQYF. In DNA form, the CDR3 reads TGTGCCAGCAGCTGGGACAGGGAGTACTACGAGCAGTACTTC.

This clonotype was recorded at least ten times. The chain links TRBV20-1 to TRBJ2-3; 13 positions match TRBD2. Germline CDR1 and CDR2: DFQATT and SNEGSKA (reference sequence). V dropped 4 bases and J dropped 2; count of bases not matched to a gene: 6. CDR3 length equals 16 residues. CDR3 residues: CSATKLAGGHTDTQYF. The CDR3 coding sequence is TGCAGTGCTACCAAACTAGCGGGAGGGCACACAGATACGCAGTATTTT.

This clonotype was seen ten or more times. This rearrangement joins TRBV29-1 to TRBJ2-6; possibly TRBD1 or TRBD2 for D (5 bases each). The V end was cut by 7 bases, the J end by 1 base, with 14 bases between. The CDR3 length is 15 residues. Germline values: CDR1 SQVTM, CDR2 ANQGSEA. The CDR3 sequence: CSARDLYSGANVLTF. The DNA of the CDR3 is TGCAGCGCTAGGGACCTTTATTCTGGGGCCAACGTCCTGACTTTC.

A few counts support this clonotype. This chain connects TRBV14 to TRBJ2-7; D unresolved. The V gene's germline CDR1 is SGHDN and CDR2 FVKESK. The CDR3 is 15 amino acids. V shed 6 bases and J shed 2 bases, with 17 bases lying between them. CDR3 bases: TGTGCCAGCAGACAAACTGTGAACCCGACCTACGAGCAGTACTTC. This gives the protein CASRQTVNPTYEQYF.

About this clonotype: This sequence may be a read error, since a much larger clone differs from it by one base. The chain uses TRBV27 and TRBJ1-4; D call uncertain. Trimming shortened V by 8 bases and J by 6 bases, and 16 bases separated the two germline ends. The CDR3 sequence is 14 residues long. Looked up from germline, CDR1 is MNHEY and CDR2 is SMNVEV (reference sequence). The CDR3 sequence is CASGSPAHDEKLFF. In DNA form, the CDR3 reads TGTGCCAGCGGTTCCCCGGCGCATGATGAAAAACTGTTTTTT.

The rearrangement joins TRBV13 to TRBJ2-7, with D perhaps TRBD1 or TRBD2 (5 bases each). Germline V CDR1 and CDR2: PRHDT, FYEKMQ (reference sequence). The CDR3 contains 14 residues. V was clipped by 3 bases and J by 5 bases, with 14 bases between them. The DNA for the CDR3 is TGTGCCAGCAGCTTTTGGGGGAGCCTTAACGAGCAGTACTTC. It encodes CASSFWGSLNEQYF.

Comments on this clonotype: Being one base from a much bigger clone, this may be a read error. The chain uses TRBV15 and TRBJ2-1; D uncertain. V lost 5 bases to trimming and J lost 10 bases, with 15 bases between them. In germline, CDR1 is LNHNV, CDR2 YYDKDF (reference sequence). The CDR3 runs 13 residues. In DNA form, the CDR3 reads TGTGCCACCAGCTACAACGGAAACTCGGAGCAGTTCTTC. It encodes CATSYNGNSEQFF.